This paragraph covers one TCR beta chain sequence. The antigen remains undetermined. This sample is part of a study of T cells after yellow fever vaccination. Study observations and caveats: High-abundance clonotypes from the bulk population could contaminate FACS-sorted repertoires. Reappearing after the booster were most of the clones from primary vaccination (around 96% CD4, approximately 88% CD8).

The V and J ends lost 0 bases and 2 bases, in that order; junction bases with no gene match: 5. The CDR3 spans 17 residues. Germline V CDR1 and CDR2: MNHEY, SVGAGI. The TCR cDNA carried a universal primer site and UMIs from 5'RACE template switching. TCRdb processed the 5' RACE reads anew with MiXCR; each CDR3 protein has one entry. Found here are roughly 520,000 distinct CDR3 sequences, 20% to 25% of them singletons; the top ten hold roughly a sixth. The material sequenced was PBMCs, taken around 3 weeks after the first yellow fever vaccination. The receptor comes from a man younger than 35 who received the YFV17D yellow fever vaccine. The chain carries TRBV6-5 and TRBJ2-2; TRBD2 matches 8 bases. CDR3 residues: CASSYSARGANTGELFF. In nucleotides, the CDR3 is TGTGCCAGCAGTTACTCGGCGCGGGGGGCAAACACCGGGGAGCTGTTTTTT.